A selection of T cell receptor beta chains follows, all from one sample in a study of post-analysis software for immune sequencing data. TCRdb ran MiXCR on the PCR reads and lists one entry per CDR3 protein. In the table there are roughly 800,000 distinct CDR3 sequences, 53% of which are singletons. The sequenced sample was blood. All receptors derive from a girl aged 5-17 years with multiple sclerosis. The CDR3 runs from the conserved cysteine through the conserved F or W. The order of the fields is D gene, V gene, J gene, clone size, CDR3 protein, CDR3 DNA. The D gene is left open where the match is weak. Size is omitted from some rows. Given values are once, few, many or a class for expanded clones.

D: TRBD2
V: TRBV5-1
J: TRBJ2-1
size: few
CDR3: CASSSTGTSGYNEQFF
DNA: TGCGCCAGCAGCTCCACCGGGACTAGCGGTTACAATGAGCAGTTCTTC

D: NA
V: TRBV2
J: TRBJ1-2
size: NA
CDR3: CASSPLMTANYGYTF
DNA: TGTGCCAGCAGTCCTCTGATGACCGCTAACTATGGCTACACCTTC

D: TRBD2
V: TRBV5-1
J: TRBJ2-1
size: NA
CDR3: CASSLVGGGAFSYNEQFF
DNA: TGCGCCAGCAGCTTGGTTGGCGGGGGGGCTTTCTCCTACAATGAGCAGTTCTTC

D: NA
V: TRBV28
J: TRBJ2-7
size: NA
CDR3: CASSGGPESSYEQYF
DNA: TGTGCCAGCAGCGGCGGGCCGGAGAGCTCCTACGAGCAGTACTTC

D: NA
V: TRBV29-1
J: TRBJ2-7
size: NA
CDR3: CSVGRVSYEQYF
DNA: TGCAGCGTTGGCAGGGTTTCCTACGAGCAGTACTTC

D: TRBD1
V: TRBV12-3/TRBV12-4
J: TRBJ1-2
size: NA
CDR3: CASRGQGAQNGYTF
DNA: TGTGCCAGCAGGGGACAGGGGGCGCAAAATGGCTACACCTTC

D: TRBD1
V: TRBV12-3/TRBV12-4
J: TRBJ2-7
size: NA
CDR3: CASSPSDRVYEQYF
DNA: TGTGCCAGCAGCCCAAGTGACAGGGTCTACGAGCAGTACTTC

D: NA
V: TRBV5-1
J: TRBJ2-4
size: few
CDR3: CASSRATGPLGNIQYF
DNA: TGCGCCAGCAGCAGGGCCACGGGGCCATTGGGAAACATTCAGTACTTC

D: NA
V: TRBV20-1
J: TRBJ2-7
size: NA
CDR3: CSAPESRVGNEQYF
DNA: TGCAGTGCTCCCGAATCTAGGGTGGGTAACGAGCAGTACTTC

D: TRBD2
V: TRBV10-1
J: TRBJ2-7
size: NA
CDR3: CASSLGLAATYEQYF
DNA: TGCGCCAGCAGCCTTGGACTAGCGGCCACCTACGAGCAGTACTTC

D: NA
V: TRBV29-1
J: TRBJ2-7
size: NA
CDR3: CSVEGVYNEQYF
DNA: TGCAGCGTTGAAGGGGTCTACAATGAGCAGTACTTC

D: TRBD2
V: TRBV7-9
J: TRBJ2-3
size: NA
CDR3: CASSRLRLAEDTQYF
DNA: TGTGCCAGCAGCCGCCTCAGACTAGCGGAAGATACGCAGTATTTT

D: NA
V: TRBV29-1
J: TRBJ1-2
size: few
CDR3: CSASDRLSNYGYTF
DNA: TGCAGCGCCAGCGACAGGTTGTCTAACTATGGCTACACCTTC

D: TRBD2
V: TRBV4-1
J: TRBJ2-1
size: NA
CDR3: CASSEGLATYNEQFF
DNA: TGCGCCAGCAGTGAGGGACTAGCGACCTACAATGAGCAGTTCTTC

D: NA
V: TRBV15
J: TRBJ1-5
size: NA
CDR3: CATARGGQPQHF
DNA: TGTGCCACCGCACGGGGTGGGCAGCCCCAGCATTTT